This TCR beta chain was observed in a study of high-grade serous ovarian cancer treatment subgroups. Using immunoSEQ multiplex PCR, the repertoire was profiled, and TCRdb retains in-frame clones only, with some absent. The table has about 33,000 clones, about 80% seen once. V was clipped by 5 bases and J by 0 bases; unmatched bases: 9. This CDR3 spans 18 amino acids. The germline CDR1 and CDR2 sequences are SGHVS and FNYEAQ. There are a few counts of this clone. The tumor samples were collected prior to definitive surgery or chemotherapy. Sequenced input: tumor tissue. This clonotype was sampled from a human donor with high-grade serous ovarian cancer. This rearrangement joins TRBV7-6 to TRBJ2-1; 11 nucleotides agree with TRBD2. This CDR3 reads CASSKGTSGGTSYNEQFF. CDR3 bases: TGTGCCAGCAGCAAGGGGACTAGCGGAGGGACCTCCTACAATGAGCAGTTCTTC.